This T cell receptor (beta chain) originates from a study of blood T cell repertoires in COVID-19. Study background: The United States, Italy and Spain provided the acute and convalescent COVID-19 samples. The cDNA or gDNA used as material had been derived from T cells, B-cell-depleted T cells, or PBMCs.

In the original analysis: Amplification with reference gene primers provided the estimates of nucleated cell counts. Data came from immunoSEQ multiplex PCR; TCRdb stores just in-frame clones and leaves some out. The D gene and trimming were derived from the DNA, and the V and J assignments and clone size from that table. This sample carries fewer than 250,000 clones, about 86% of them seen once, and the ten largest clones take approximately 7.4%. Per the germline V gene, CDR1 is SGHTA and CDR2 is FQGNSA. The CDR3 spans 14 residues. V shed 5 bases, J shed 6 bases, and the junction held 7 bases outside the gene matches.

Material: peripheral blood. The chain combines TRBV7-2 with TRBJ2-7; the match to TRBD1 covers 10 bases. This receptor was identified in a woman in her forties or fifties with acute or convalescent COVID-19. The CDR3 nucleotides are TGTGCCAGCAGCACTCGACAGGGGGCTAGCGAGCAGTACTTC. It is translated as CASSTRQGASEQYF. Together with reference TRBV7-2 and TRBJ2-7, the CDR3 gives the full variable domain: GAGVSQSPSNKVTEKGKDVELRCDPISGHTALYWYRQSLGQGLEFLIYFQGNSAPDKSGLPSDRFSAERTGGSVSTLTIQRTQQEDSAVYLCASSTRQGASEQYFGPGTRLTVT.